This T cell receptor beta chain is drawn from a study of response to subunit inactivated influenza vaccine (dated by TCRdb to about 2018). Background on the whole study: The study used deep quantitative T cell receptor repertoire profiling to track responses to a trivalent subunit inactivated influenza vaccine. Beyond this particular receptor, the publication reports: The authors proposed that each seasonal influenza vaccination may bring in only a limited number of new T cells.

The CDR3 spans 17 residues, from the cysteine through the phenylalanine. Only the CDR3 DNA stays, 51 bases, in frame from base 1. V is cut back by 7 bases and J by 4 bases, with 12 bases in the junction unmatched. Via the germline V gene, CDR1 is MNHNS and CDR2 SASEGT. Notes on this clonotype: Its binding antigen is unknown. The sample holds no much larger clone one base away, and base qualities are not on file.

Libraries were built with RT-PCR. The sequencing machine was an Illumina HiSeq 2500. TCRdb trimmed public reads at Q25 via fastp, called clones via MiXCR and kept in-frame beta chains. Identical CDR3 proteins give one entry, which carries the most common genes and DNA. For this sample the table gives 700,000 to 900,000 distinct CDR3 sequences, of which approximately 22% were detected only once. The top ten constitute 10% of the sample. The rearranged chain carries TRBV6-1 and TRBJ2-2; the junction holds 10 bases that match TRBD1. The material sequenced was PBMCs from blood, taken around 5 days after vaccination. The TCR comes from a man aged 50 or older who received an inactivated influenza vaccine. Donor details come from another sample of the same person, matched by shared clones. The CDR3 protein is CASTPPPGQGSTGELFF. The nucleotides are TGTGCCAGCACCCCACCCCCGGGACAGGGGTCCACCGGGGAGCTGTTTTTT.